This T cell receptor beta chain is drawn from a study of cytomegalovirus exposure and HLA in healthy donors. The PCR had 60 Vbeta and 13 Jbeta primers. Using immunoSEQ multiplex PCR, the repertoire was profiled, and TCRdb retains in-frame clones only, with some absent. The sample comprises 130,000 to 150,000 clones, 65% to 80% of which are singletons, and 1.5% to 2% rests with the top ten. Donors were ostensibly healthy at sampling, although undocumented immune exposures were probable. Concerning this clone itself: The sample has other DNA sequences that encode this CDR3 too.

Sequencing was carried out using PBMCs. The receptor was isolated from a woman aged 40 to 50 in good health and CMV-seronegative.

The CDR3 reads CASSYDGSQPQHF. CDR3 nucleotides: TGTGCCAGCAGTTATGATGGGAGTCAGCCCCAGCATTTT. This chain uses TRBV6-5 with TRBJ1-5; D not certain. This CDR3 contains 13 residues. CDR1 is MNHEY, CDR2 SVGAGI, per germline. V dropped 3 bases and J dropped 6 bases, with 9 bases sitting between them.